What follows are 27 T cell receptor beta chains derived from one specimen sequenced in a study of OX40 agonist ivuxolimab in advanced cancers. The table came from immunoSEQ multiplex PCR; TCRdb's copy has only in-frame clones and leaves some out. Of 70,000 or so clones detected, 88% appear once; the ten largest clones hold around 0.86%. The specimen was CD4+ or CD8+ T cells sorted from blood, collected in a trial of the OX40 agonist ivuxolimab. These receptor sequences come from an adult with an advanced solid tumor such as melanoma, head and neck, liver or kidney cancer.

There are a few counts of this clone. The chain employs TRBV2 and TRBJ2-5, with 8 bases that match TRBD2. The CDR3 sequence is 15 residues long. Germline-derived CDR1 and CDR2 are SNHLY and FYNNEI. With 2 bases clipped from V and 5 bases from J, the junction kept 7 bases outside the gene matches. This CDR3 is CASSERLANRETQYF. CDR3 sequence (DNA): TGTGCCAGCAGTGAAAGACTAGCGAACCGGGAGACCCAGTACTTC. Based on the CDR3 plus reference TRBV2 and TRBJ2-5, the full variable domain is EPEVTQTPSHQVTQMGQEVILRCVPISNHLYFYWYRQILGQKVEFLVSFYNNEISEKSEIFDDQFSVERPDGSNFTLKIRSTKLEDSAMYFCASSERLANRETQYFGPGTRLLVL.

This clone was observed a handful of times. The chain has TRBV4-3 and TRBJ2-2, with 9 bases that match TRBD1. There are 18 residues in the CDR3. Germline loops: CDR1 LGHNA, CDR2 YSLEER. Trimming took 0 bases from V and 6 from J; bases not matched to a gene: 11. This chain's CDR3 is CASSQEAWDRASAGELFF. The CDR3 DNA follows: TGCGCCAGCAGCCAAGAGGCCTGGGACAGGGCATCCGCCGGGGAGCTGTTTTTT.

J is TRBJ1-6 and V is TRBV6-5; D is ambiguous. CDR3 length: 15 amino acids. The V gene lost 6 bases and the J gene lost 4 bases, with 13 bases spanning the gap. Germline V gene sequence: CDR1 MNHEY, CDR2 SVGAGI. In DNA, the CDR3 is TGTGCCAGCAGCTTTTCACCAACTTATAATTCACCCCTCCACTTT. Amino acids: CASSFSPTYNSPLHF.

The J gene is TRBJ1-2, the V gene TRBV5-1; D possibly corresponds to TRBD1 (5 bases). V lost 0 bases and J 8 bases, leaving 14 bases between the germline ends. There are 14 residues in the CDR3. Germline values: CDR1 SGHRS, CDR2 YFSETQ. CDR3 DNA sequence: TGCGCCAGCAGCTTGGCCCCCGGGGGAGACGGCTACACCTTC. It is translated as CASSLAPGGDGYTF.

J is TRBJ1-1 and V is TRBV30; the D gene is possibly TRBD1 (6 bases). Trimming stripped 0 bases from V and 6 bases from J, with 8 bases between. The CDR3 totals 12 residues. Germline lookup yields CDR1 GTSNPN and CDR2 SVGIG (reference sequence). The CDR3 reads CAWSVAGAEAFF. CDR3 nucleotides: TGTGCCTGGAGTGTGGCAGGGGCTGAAGCTTTCTTT.

The J gene is TRBJ2-6, the V gene TRBV2; 8 bases align to TRBD1. The CDR3 runs 15 residues. The junction had 5 bases not matched to a gene; V was cut back by 6 bases and J by 4 bases. Germline lookup yields CDR1 SNHLY and CDR2 FYNNEI. The CDR3: CASSGDRRGANVLTF. CDR3 bases: TGTGCCAGCAGCGGGGACAGGAGGGGGGCCAACGTCCTGACTTTC.

The chain recombines TRBV18 with TRBJ2-2, with 7 nucleotides matching TRBD1. This CDR3 region has 14 residues. Germline CDR1 reads KGHSH; CDR2 reads LQKENI. The ends lost 3 bases at V and 9 bases at J; junction bases unmatched: 7. The CDR3 is CASSPQLDRWELFF. The CDR3 DNA reads TGTGCCAGCTCACCCCAACTGGACAGGTGGGAGCTGTTTTTT.

The chain is built from TRBV29-1 and TRBJ2-7; D ambiguous. This CDR3 is 12 amino acids long. The V end lost 6 bases, the J end lost 3 bases, and 12 bases lay between the germline ends. Germline assignment: CDR1 SQVTM and CDR2 ANQGSEA. CDR3 sequence (DNA): TGCAGCGTCTCGACTGGTAACTACGAGCAGTACTTC. Translated, it gives CSVSTGNYEQYF.

The J gene is TRBJ2-2, the V gene TRBV28; TRBD2 matches 9 bases. The V gene end was trimmed by 8 bases and the J gene end by 4 bases; junction bases not matched to a gene: 5. Germline assignment: CDR1 MDHEN and CDR2 SYDVKM. The CDR3 loop spans 14 amino acids. CDR3 nucleotides: TGTGCCAGCGCGGGGGGGCTGGGCACCGGGGAGCTGTTTTTT. It specifies CASAGGLGTGELFF.

The rearrangement uses TRBV6-6 and TRBJ1-1; TRBD1 matches at 7 bases. Looked up from germline, CDR1 is MNHNY and CDR2 is SVGAGI (reference sequence). V shed 7 bases, J shed 0 bases, and the junction held 11 bases outside the gene matches. The CDR3 runs to 16 residues. CDR3 sequence reads: CASNPGTAYMNTEAFF. CDR3 nucleotide sequence: TGTGCCAGCAATCCCGGGACAGCTTACATGAACACTGAAGCTTTCTTT.

A single count supports this clone. The chain uses TRBV11-2 and TRBJ2-7; 9 bases are shared with TRBD2. This CDR3 region has 14 residues. With 5 bases clipped from V and 2 bases from J, the junction kept 4 bases outside the gene matches. Germline CDR1 SGHAT, CDR2 FQNNGV. CDR3 bases: TGTGCCAGCAGCGTCGGGACTAGCCCCTACGAGCAGTACTTC. Protein: CASSVGTSPYEQYF.

This clone occurred once. V usage is TRBV23-1 and J usage is TRBJ2-2; no definite D call. TRBV23-1 is annotated as an ORF whose role is uncertain. Trimming cost V 4 bases and J 2 bases, with 11 bases left between them. The CDR3 length is 15 residues. The CDR3 spells CASSPRQSNTGELFF. The CDR3 coding sequence is TGCGCCAGCAGTCCGAGACAATCAAACACCGGGGAGCTGTTTTTT.

J is TRBJ2-5 and V is TRBV5-1; 7 positions agree with TRBD1. CDR3 size: 15 residues. Germline CDR1 is SGHRS and CDR2 is YFSETQ. Trimming cost V 2 bases and J 2 bases; bases outside gene matches: 6. The CDR3 here is CASSFVGQIQETQYF. CDR3 DNA: TGCGCCAGCAGCTTTGTGGGACAGATTCAAGAGACCCAGTACTTC.

This chain connects TRBV9 to TRBJ2-1, with TRBD2 matching 13 bases. Germline V gene lookup returns CDR1 SGDLS and CDR2 YYNGEE. The V and J ends lost 4 bases and 3 bases, in that order; junction bases with no gene match: 4. The CDR3 length is 16 residues. The CDR3 region has the DNA TGTGCCAGCAGCTCCGGGACTAGCGGGAACTACAATGAGCAGTTCTTC. As protein: CASSSGTSGNYNEQFF.

The chain employs TRBV5-5 and TRBJ2-7; D is undetermined. With 0 bases removed from V and 5 bases from J, the gap between germline ends came to 9 bases. Germline V gene lookup returns CDR1 SGHKS and CDR2 YYEKEE (reference sequence). The CDR3 runs to 13 residues. The CDR3 DNA sequence: TGTGCCAGCAGCTTGGTTTGGCAAGACGAGCAGTACTTC. It encodes CASSLVWQDEQYF.

This clone came up once. The rearrangement links TRBV7-9 to TRBJ2-7; 7 bases agree with TRBD1. The CDR3 is made up of 14 amino acids. Trimming cost V 6 bases and J 2 bases; bases outside gene matches: 7. Looked up from germline, CDR1 is SEHNR and CDR2 is FQNEAQ (reference sequence). The CDR3 sequence is CASSYDRVTYEQYF. Written as DNA, the CDR3 is TGTGCCAGCAGTTACGACAGGGTGACCTACGAGCAGTACTTC.

The V and J genes are TRBV6-5 and TRBJ1-5; perhaps TRBD1 as D (6 bases). The CDR3 extends over 15 amino acids. Germline CDR1 is MNHEY and CDR2 is SVGAGI. Trimming removed 5 bases at V and 0 bases at J, with 11 bases between. CDR3 bases: TGTGCCAGCAGTAAAGACAGGAGTAGCAATCAGCCCCAGCATTTT. It specifies CASSKDRSSNQPQHF.

V is TRBV5-1 and J is TRBJ2-2; TRBD1 agrees at 7 bases. The germline CDR1 and CDR2 sequences are SGHRS and YFSETQ. V lost 2 bases, J lost 6 bases, and 4 bases stayed unmatched. The length of the CDR3 is 14 residues. CDR3 residues: CASSLRTGAGELFF. Written as DNA, the CDR3 is TGCGCCAGCAGCTTACGGACAGGAGCCGGGGAGCTGTTTTTT. Full variable domain (missing parts from reference TRBV5-1 and TRBJ2-2): KAGVTQTPRYLIKTRGQQVTLSCSPISGHRSVSWYQQTPGQGLQFLFEYFSETQRNKGNFPGRFSGRQFSNSRSEMNVSTLELGDSALYLCASSLRTGAGELFFGEGSRLTVL.

The chain links TRBV9 to TRBJ2-1, with 7 bases fitting TRBD2. CDR3 size: 16 residues. Looked up from germline, CDR1 is SGDLS and CDR2 is YYNGEE. V shed 0 bases, J shed 2 bases, and the junction held 5 bases outside the gene matches. In nucleotides, the CDR3 is TGTGCCAGCAGCGTAGCGGGCGGGAGTCCCTACAATGAGCAGTTCTTC. Protein sequence: CASSVAGGSPYNEQFF.

V is TRBV6-5 and J is TRBJ2-1, with D perhaps matching TRBD1 (5 bases). Germline V gene lookup returns CDR1 MNHEY and CDR2 SVGAGI. The germline V and J ends were trimmed by 6 bases and 1 base, with 7 bases remaining between them. CDR3 length equals 13 residues. CDR3 residues: CASRAGSYNEQFF. The DNA of the CDR3 is TGTGCCAGCAGAGCAGGGTCCTACAATGAGCAGTTCTTC.

The V and J genes are TRBV6-4 and TRBJ2-1; 9 nucleotides align to TRBD2. V lost 0 bases and J lost 8; bases outside the gene matches: 8. CDR3 length equals 16 residues. Germline-derived CDR1 and CDR2 are MRHNA and SNTAGT. In DNA form, the CDR3 reads TGTGCCAGCAGTGACTCTAAGCTAGCGGGAAGGGATGAGCAGTTCTTC. Its translation is CASSDSKLAGRDEQFF.

V and J are TRBV7-5 and TRBJ2-2. TRBV7-5 is classified as a pseudogene. The CDR3 runs to 15 residues. CDR3 sequence (DNA): TGTGCCAGAAGCGCGAGGGACGGGAACACCGGGGAGCTGTTTTTT. It is translated as CARSARDGNTGELFF.

CDR3 amino acids: CASSYSPTGSTDTQYF. The DNA for the CDR3 is TGTGCCAGCAGTTACTCTCCGACAGGTAGCACAGATACGCAGTATTTT. The chain uses TRBV6-5 and TRBJ2-3, with D perhaps TRBD1 (6 bases). The germline V gene encodes CDR1 MNHEY and CDR2 SVGAGI. The V gene lost 0 bases and the J gene lost 0 bases, with 10 bases spanning the gap. The CDR3 totals 16 residues.

The CDR3 coding sequence is TGTGCCTGGATGCATAACTATGGCTACACCTTC. Translated, it gives CAWMHNYGYTF. The chain uses TRBV30 and TRBJ1-2; D gene unclear. CDR1 is GTSNPN, CDR2 SVGIG, per germline (reference sequence). This CDR3 region has 11 residues. V shed 4 bases and J shed 1 base, with 4 bases lying between them.

The rearrangement links TRBV5-1 to TRBJ1-2; D unclear. Germline loops: CDR1 SGHRS, CDR2 YFSETQ. Trimming removed 2 bases from V and 6 bases from J, with 11 bases in between. This CDR3 is built from 13 residues. The CDR3 nucleotides are TGCGCCAGCAGCTTTGGAAGTTTGAATGGCTACACCTTC. Translated, it gives CASSFGSLNGYTF.

The chain joins TRBV25-1 to TRBJ1-2; possible D gene TRBD1, 6 bases. The CDR3 sequence is 13 residues long. The germline V and J ends were trimmed by 4 bases and 7 bases, with 13 bases remaining between them. CDR1 and CDR2 from the germline V gene are MGHDK and SYGVNS. The CDR3 DNA reads as TGTGCCAGCAGTGCGCAGGGGATCGGTGGCTACACCTTC. Translated, it gives CASSAQGIGGYTF.

The V and J genes are TRBV18 and TRBJ2-7, with D perhaps TRBD2 (5 bases). Germline assignment: CDR1 KGHSH and CDR2 LQKENI. There are 13 residues in the CDR3. V lost 6 bases and J lost 1, with 10 bases in between. CDR3 DNA: TGTGCCAGCTCCCCCGGACTGTCCTACGAGCAGTACTTC. Translated, it gives CASSPGLSYEQYF. Full variable domain (missing parts from reference TRBV18 and TRBJ2-7): NAGVMQNPRHLVRRRGQEARLRCSPMKGHSHVYWYRQLPEEGLKFMVYLQKENIIDESGMPKERFSAEFPKEGPSILRIQQVVRGDSAAYFCASSPGLSYEQYFGPGTRLTVT.